Following are 9 T cell receptor beta chains from one sample sequenced in a study of blood T cell repertoires in COVID-19. The method was immunoSEQ multiplex PCR; TCRdb's version includes in-frame clones alone and lacks a portion of them. The sample consists of fewer than 55,000 clones, about four fifths of them appearing once. Sequencing was performed on peripheral blood. The receptors come from a man aged 45-65 years with acute or convalescent COVID-19.

The chain joins TRBV15 to TRBJ2-2, with 12 bases aligning to TRBD1. The CDR3 length is 18 residues. V was pared by 0 bases and J by 4 bases, with 6 bases of the junction left unmatched. The V gene's germline CDR1 is LNHNV and CDR2 YYDKDF (reference sequence). In DNA, the CDR3 is TGTGCCACCAGCAGAGATCCTGGGACAGGGGGCCCCACCGGGGAGCTGTTTTTT. Translating gives CATSRDPGTGGPTGELFF.

CDR3 sequence reads: CATSRTLGQGGNEQFF. CDR3 coding DNA: TGTGCCACCAGCAGGACGCTGGGACAGGGAGGCAATGAGCAGTTCTTC. V gene TRBV15 combines with J gene TRBJ2-1; 9 bases line up with TRBD1. The CDR3 totals 16 residues. Germline trimming cut 3 bases from V and 6 bases from J; bases unmatched to any gene: 9. Germline V CDR1 and CDR2: LNHNV, YYDKDF (reference sequence).

The chain recombines TRBV7-9 with TRBJ2-1, with a possible D match to TRBD1 (6 bases). Per the germline V gene, CDR1 is SEHNR and CDR2 is FQNEAQ (reference sequence). V lost 3 bases and J 8 bases, leaving 23 bases between the germline ends. The CDR3 is 17 amino acids. Written as DNA, the CDR3 is TGTGCCAGCAGCTTCCTTTCCTCGGGACACCCAAGGGATGAGCAGTTCTTC. Its protein product is CASSFLSSGHPRDEQFF.

The V and J genes are TRBV30 and TRBJ2-5; TRBD1 matches 7 bases. Germline trimming cut 3 bases from V and 2 bases from J; bases unmatched to any gene: 12. The CDR3 has 16 residues. Germline V lookup: CDR1 GTSNPN, CDR2 SVGIG (reference sequence). CDR3 loop: CAWSSGYRGQQETQYF. CDR3 in DNA: TGTGCCTGGAGCTCGGGATACCGGGGACAGCAAGAGACCCAGTACTTC.

This clone was seen only a few times. The chain is built from TRBV23-1 and TRBJ1-6; D not resolved. TRBV23-1 is sorted into the ORF group, with uncertain function. The CDR3 spans 15 residues. V lost 4 bases to trimming and J lost 8 bases, with 15 bases between them. The CDR3, as DNA: TGCGCCAGCAGTCCGTGGGGTTTCGGGGATTCACCCCTCCACTTT. Encoded protein: CASSPWGFGDSPLHF.

The rearrangement uses TRBV19 and TRBJ1-2; D not certain. The V gene lost 8 bases and the J gene lost 1 base, with 17 bases spanning the gap. Per germline, CDR1 LNHDA and CDR2 SQIVND (reference sequence). This CDR3 is built from 15 residues. The CDR3 DNA reads as TGTGCCAGTTCCGATGGAGGGTTGGATAACTATGGCTACACCTTC. It is translated as CASSDGGLDNYGYTF.

The CDR3 sequence: CASSSDSDTQYF. The CDR3 bases are TGTGCCAGCAGCTCAGACTCCGATACGCAGTATTTT. The V and J genes are TRBV28 and TRBJ2-3; D call uncertain. Per the germline V gene, CDR1 is MDHEN and CDR2 is SYDVKM. The CDR3 extends over 12 amino acids. V shed 6 bases and J shed 6 bases, with 10 bases lying between them.

The rearrangement links TRBV6-5 to TRBJ2-7; 9 bases are a match to TRBD1. The CDR3 has 14 residues. CDR1 and CDR2 from the germline V gene are MNHEY and SVGAGI. The trim removed 7 bases at V and 4 bases at J, leaving 8 bases unmatched. The CDR3 region has the DNA TGTGCCAGCAAGGAGACTGGACAGGGGTACGAGCAGTACTTC. It translates to CASKETGQGYEQYF.

V gene TRBV7-9 combines with J gene TRBJ2-3, with TRBD2 identical over 9 bases. There are 18 residues in the CDR3. Unmatched junction bases numbered 10, after V lost 3 bases and J lost 0 bases. The germline V gene encodes CDR1 SEHNR and CDR2 FQNEAQ (reference sequence). CDR3 sequence (DNA): TGTGCCAGCAGCTTCCGCGTAGCGGGGGACTTAAGCACAGATACGCAGTATTTT. Protein: CASSFRVAGDLSTDTQYF.